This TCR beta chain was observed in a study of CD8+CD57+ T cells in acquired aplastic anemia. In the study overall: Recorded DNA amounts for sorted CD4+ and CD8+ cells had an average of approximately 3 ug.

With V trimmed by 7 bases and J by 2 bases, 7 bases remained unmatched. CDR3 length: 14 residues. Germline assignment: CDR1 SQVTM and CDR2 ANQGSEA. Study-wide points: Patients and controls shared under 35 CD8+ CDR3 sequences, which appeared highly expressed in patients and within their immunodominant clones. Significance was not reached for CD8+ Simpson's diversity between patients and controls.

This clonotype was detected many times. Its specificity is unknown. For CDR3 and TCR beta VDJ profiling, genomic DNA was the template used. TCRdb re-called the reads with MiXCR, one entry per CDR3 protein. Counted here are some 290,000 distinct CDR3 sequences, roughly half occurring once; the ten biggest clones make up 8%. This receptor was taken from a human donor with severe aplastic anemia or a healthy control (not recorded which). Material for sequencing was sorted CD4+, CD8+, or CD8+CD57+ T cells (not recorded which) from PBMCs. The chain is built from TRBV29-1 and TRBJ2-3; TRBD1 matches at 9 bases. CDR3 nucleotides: TGCAGCGGGTGGGACAGGGAAATCACAGATACGCAGTATTTT. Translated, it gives CSGWDREITDTQYF.